The entry below describes one T cell receptor beta chain. The antigen is not known. Sequencing used immunoSEQ multiplex PCR; TCRdb keeps in-frame clones, though not all of them. The sample carries 130,000 or so clones, roughly 90% recorded once. This sample was taken from a study of cytomegalovirus exposure and HLA in healthy donors. CDR1 LNHDA and CDR2 SQIVND come from the germline V gene (reference sequence). The CDR3 totals 16 residues. Trimming removed 7 bases from V and 2 bases from J, with 18 bases in between. Separate from the approximately 670-subject first cohort, the 120-subject validation cohort was the one that the donors belonged to. Whole-study findings and limits: Using the classifier, cytomegalovirus status was reportedly diagnosed with high specificity and sensitivity.

The sequenced sample was PBMCs. The sequence came from a man aged 30-40 years in good health and CMV-seronegative. The rearrangement joins TRBV19 to TRBJ1-3; D unresolved. For the CDR3, the DNA is TGTGCCAGTACCAGGCCAGTCCGTAATCCTGGAAACACCATATATTTT. Encoded protein: CASTRPVRNPGNTIYF.